This T cell receptor beta chain was captured by sequencing in a study of cytomegalovirus exposure and HLA in healthy donors. Overall study context: The 110 or so validation repertoires were produced on the same platform as the 650 to 800 repertoires of the first cohort. This was reported in a later analysis.

This clone was seen a handful of times. The CDR3 covers 13 residues. V lost 4 bases and J 0 bases, leaving 8 bases between the germline ends. Germline-derived CDR1 and CDR2 are SGHNT and YYREEE (reference sequence). Libraries were prepared by immunoSEQ multiplex PCR; TCRdb keeps only in-frame clonotypes and omits some of them. The sample has about 120,000 clones, around nine tenths seen once; the top ten hold around 6%. The sequence was obtained from a woman aged 18-29 years in good health and CMV-seropositive. Sequencing used PBMCs. The gene calls are TRBV5-4 and TRBJ2-7, with D possibly matching TRBD2 (6 bases). The CDR3 is CASSPGSSYEQYF. The DNA for the CDR3 is TGTGCCAGCAGCCCCGGGAGCTCCTACGAGCAGTACTTC.